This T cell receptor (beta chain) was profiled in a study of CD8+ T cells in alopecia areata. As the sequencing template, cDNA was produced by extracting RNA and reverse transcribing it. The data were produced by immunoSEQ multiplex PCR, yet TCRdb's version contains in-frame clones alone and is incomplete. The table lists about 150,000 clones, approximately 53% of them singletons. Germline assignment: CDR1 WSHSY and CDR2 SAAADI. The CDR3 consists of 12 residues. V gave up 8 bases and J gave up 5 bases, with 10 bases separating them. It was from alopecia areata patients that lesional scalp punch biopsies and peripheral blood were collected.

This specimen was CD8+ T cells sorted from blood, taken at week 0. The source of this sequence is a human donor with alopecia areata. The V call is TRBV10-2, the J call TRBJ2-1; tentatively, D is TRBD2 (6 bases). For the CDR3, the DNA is TGCGCCAGCGGGGCGGGGAACAATGAGCAGTTCTTC. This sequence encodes CASGAGNNEQFF.